Listed here are 4 T cell receptor beta chains from one sample, sequenced in a study of CD8 T cells in Susac syndrome (dated by TCRdb to 2018 to 2020). The library came from the immunoSEQ multiplex PCR assay. RNA was extracted using the RNeasy kit, and roughly 0.45 to 1 microgram was reverse transcribed with random hexamers. The public reads were reprocessed in TCRdb via fastp at Q25 and MiXCR, keeping in-frame beta chains. Every entry covers one CDR3 protein and lists the most common genes and DNA from its rows. The sample includes around 220,000 distinct CDR3 sequences, with about 90% observed a single time. The ten biggest clones cover about 0.13% of the sample. Sequencing input: CD8+ T cells from PBMCs. The receptors originated from a human donor with multiple sclerosis.

The chain uses TRBV6-2 or TRBV6-3 and TRBJ2-1, with TRBD2 identical over 7 bases. The germline V gene encodes CDR1 MNHEY and CDR2 SVGEGT. The CDR3 is 13 amino acids. Trimming took 4 bases from V and 4 from J; bases not matched to a gene: 1. The DNA of the CDR3 is TGTGCCAGCAGTTCAGCGGGATACAATGAGCAGTTCTTC. It yields the protein CASSSAGYNEQFF.

CDR3 loop: CASRSGRFTDTQYF. The CDR3 bases are TGTGCCAGCAGATCGGGGAGATTCACAGATACGCAGTATTTT. This chain links TRBV5-6 with TRBJ2-3; TRBD2 is a possible D gene (5 bases). With 5 bases removed from V and 2 bases from J, the gap between germline ends came to 12 bases. The CDR3 has 14 residues. The germline gives CDR1 SGHDT, CDR2 YYEEEE.

The V gene is TRBV5-1, the J gene TRBJ2-1; possibly TRBD1 for D (6 bases). The CDR3 totals 15 residues. CDR1 and CDR2 (germline): SGHRS, YFSETQ. V was cut by 0 bases and J by 9 bases, with 16 bases left in between. The CDR3 region is CASSLASGVLTEQFF. The CDR3 DNA reads TGCGCCAGCAGCTTGGCGTCAGGGGTACTTACTGAGCAGTTCTTC.

This clonotype appeared a single time. This chain joins TRBV24-1 and TRBJ1-2; 8 bases agree with TRBD1. CDR1 is KGHDR and CDR2 is SFDVKD in the germline V gene. The V and J ends lost 5 bases and 8 bases, in that order; junction bases with no gene match: 6. The CDR3 is 13 amino acids. The CDR3 is CATSVGQGEGYTF. The CDR3 DNA sequence: TGTGCCACCAGTGTAGGACAGGGTGAAGGCTACACCTTC.